This TCR beta chain is drawn from a study of cytomegalovirus exposure and HLA in healthy donors. Trimming left V 5 bases short and J 12 bases short, with 14 bases between. The length of the CDR3 is 12 residues. Germline V gene data show CDR1 as SGHAT and CDR2 as FQNNGV. Vbeta (60) and Jbeta (13) primers were used in the PCR. Libraries were prepared by immunoSEQ multiplex PCR; TCRdb keeps only in-frame clonotypes and omits some of them. The table includes around 230,000 clones, roughly 73% detected once. The sample comprised PBMCs. The TCR originated in a boy between 10 and 17 years old in good health and CMV-seronegative. The chain carries TRBV11-2 and TRBJ2-1; tentatively, D is TRBD2 (7 bases). As DNA, the CDR3 is TGTGCCAGCAGCCCCGGAAGGGGGGGGCAGTTCTTC. This sequence encodes CASSPGRGGQFF. The full variable domain, completed using reference TRBV11-2 and TRBJ2-1, is EAGVAQSPRYKIIEKRQSVAFWCNPISGHATLYWYQQILGQGPKLLIQFQNNGVVDDSQLPKDRFSAERLKGVDSTLKIQPAKLEDSAVYLCASSPGRGGQFFGPGTRLTVL.